This is a list of T cell receptor beta chains from one sample in a study of preoperative IRX-2 immunotherapy in early breast cancer. Sequenced by immunoSEQ multiplex PCR; TCRdb stores in-frame clones only, minus some. Seen here are about 42,000 clones, roughly 77% observed once, and the top ten hold approximately 1.1%. The sequencing here drew on tumor tissue, taken after IRX-2 immunotherapy. The receptor set was obtained from a human donor with breast cancer. Each CDR3 is given with its conserved first and last residue. Only part of the rows carry a size: once, few, many, or a class if the clone is expanded.

v_gene	abundance	j_gene	CDR3aa
TRBV14	.	TRBJ1-2	CASSQGRYGYTF
TRBV7-4	.	TRBJ1-1	CASSPDRAGGEAFF
TRBV11-3	.	TRBJ2-7	CASSLQGQGVYEQYF
TRBV11-3	.	TRBJ2-2	CASSLASGAGELFF
TRBV11-3	.	TRBJ1-6	CASSLGGRVNSPLHF
TRBV29-1	.	TRBJ2-5	CSAAGSQETQYF
TRBV5-1	.	TRBJ2-5	CASSLGGVLADQETQYF
TRBV6-8	.	TRBJ1-1	CASSGRQISEAFF
TRBV15	.	TRBJ2-7	CATSNHRAGYEQYF
TRBV5-1	once	TRBJ2-7	CASSLGRGPYEQYF
TRBV6-9	.	TRBJ1-3	CASSTTETGLSGNTIYF
TRBV6-1	few	TRBJ1-5	CASSEEWGQGAWQPQHF
TRBV19	.	TRBJ2-4	CASSLGTHDIQYF
TRBV5-1	.	TRBJ2-7	CASSLAPLDSYEQYF
TRBV19	.	TRBJ2-5	CASKDGLQETQYF
TRBV6-8	.	TRBJ2-7	CASSYSAGLGALEQYF
TRBV29-1	.	TRBJ2-6	CSVVGGAGANVLTF
TRBV5-1	few	TRBJ1-1	CASLSGGADTEAFF
TRBV12-5	.	TRBJ2-7	CASENGRSRALHEQYF
TRBV19	once	TRBJ1-1	CASSMGRSNTEAFF
TRBV19	.	TRBJ1-5	CASGRRAAYSNQPQHF
TRBV5-1	once	TRBJ2-7	CASSLGDNSYEQYF
TRBV11-3	.	TRBJ1-5	CASSQASTLRGNQPQHF
TRBV11-3	.	TRBJ1-4	CASSFLGGQGSSYNEKLFF
TRBV1	.	TRBJ1-6	CASSQARGLGSPLHF
TRBV5-1	few	TRBJ1-2	CASSPRGPTDGYTF
TRBV19	.	TRBJ2-1	CASSRAGGGTGNEQFF
TRBV6-8	.	TRBJ1-1	CASSRTGRNTEAFF
TRBV6-8	.	TRBJ1-1	CASRFQGNTEAFF
TRBV10-1	.	TRBJ1-4	CASSDTEKLFF
TRBV7-6	few	TRBJ2-1	CASSPSLGGGNEQFF
TRBV28	.	TRBJ1-3	CASFGGLGNTIYF
TRBV12-5	few	TRBJ2-2	CASGSGTGYTGELFF
TRBV11-3	once	TRBJ2-1	CASRPHYRGIGNEQFF
TRBV6-8	few	TRBJ1-3	CAIRDSSGNTIYF